This T cell receptor beta chain originates from a study of T cell repertoires in cytomegalovirus infection. Each CDR3 protein is one row after TCRdb ran MiXCR on the reads. The sample has hundreds of thousands of distinct CDR3 sequences; more than 20% are singletons. Trimming removed 4 bases from V and 8 bases from J; junction bases left unmatched: 14. Per germline, CDR1 SGHRS and CDR2 YFSETQ. The CDR3 is 16 residues long. Overall study results and limits: The ex vivo response showed dominance by HLA-C-restricted CMV-specific TCR beta clonotypes. Cumulated frequencies of public TCR beta families served to identify carriers of CMV plus the relevant HLA.

In its sample, this clonotype was seen a few times. As yet, its antigen is unknown. V is TRBV5-1 and J is TRBJ2-1; 8 nucleotides match TRBD1. This TCR was recovered from a human donor in good health (CMV status not recorded). Some clones in this sample may be carry-over from other donors' samples. The material sequenced was CD8+ T cells from PBMCs. The CDR3 here is CASSSLGQGAVDEQFF. The CDR3, as DNA: TGCGCCAGCAGCAGCCTCGGCCAGGGGGCTGTCGATGAGCAGTTCTTC.